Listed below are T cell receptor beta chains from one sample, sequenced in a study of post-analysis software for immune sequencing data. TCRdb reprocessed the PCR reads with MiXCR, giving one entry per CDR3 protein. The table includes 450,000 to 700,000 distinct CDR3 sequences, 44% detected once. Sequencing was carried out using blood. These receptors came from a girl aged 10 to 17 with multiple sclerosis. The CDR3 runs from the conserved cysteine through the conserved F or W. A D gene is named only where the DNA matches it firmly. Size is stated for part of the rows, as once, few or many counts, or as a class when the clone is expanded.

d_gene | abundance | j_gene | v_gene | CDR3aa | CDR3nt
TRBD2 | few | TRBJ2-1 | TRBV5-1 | CASSPSLAGSHSYNEQFF | TGCGCCAGCAGCCCGTCACTAGCGGGATCCCACTCCTACAATGAGCAGTTCTTC
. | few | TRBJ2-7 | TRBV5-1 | CASSPGVQQGEQYF | TGCGCCAGCAGCCCTGGAGTCCAACAAGGCGAGCAGTACTTC
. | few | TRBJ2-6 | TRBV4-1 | CASSQNTGSTRVLTF | TGCGCCAGCAGCCAAAATACGGGCTCCACCCGGGTCCTGACTTTC
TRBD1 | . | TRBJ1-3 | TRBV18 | CASSPRTGRNTIYF | TGTGCCAGCTCACCTCGGACAGGGCGGAACACCATATATTTT
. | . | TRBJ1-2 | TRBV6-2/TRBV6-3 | CASSYSGRQRGYTF | TGTGCCAGCAGTTACTCGGGTCGACAGCGCGGCTACACCTTC
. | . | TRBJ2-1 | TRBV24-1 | CATSDFTGSSYNEQFF | TGTGCCACCAGTGATTTTACGGGAAGCTCCTACAATGAGCAGTTCTTC
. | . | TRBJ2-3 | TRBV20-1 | CSAKLGDTQYF | TGCAGTGCAAAACTAGGAGACACGCAGTATTTT
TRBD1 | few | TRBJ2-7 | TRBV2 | CASIRDRGRESYEQYF | TGTGCCAGCATCCGGGACAGGGGGCGAGAGTCCTACGAGCAGTACTTC
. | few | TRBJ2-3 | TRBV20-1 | CSQGSPRAGTDTQYF | TGCAGTCAGGGGAGCCCCCGGGCAGGCACAGATACGCAGTATTTT
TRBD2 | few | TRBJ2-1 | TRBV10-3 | CAIRDGSGAQNEQFF | TGTGCCATCAGAGACGGGAGCGGGGCTCAGAATGAGCAGTTCTTC
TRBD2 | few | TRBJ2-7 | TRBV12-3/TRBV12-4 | CASSGYSGRAGEQYF | TGTGCCAGCAGTGGATATAGCGGGAGGGCCGGGGAGCAGTACTTC
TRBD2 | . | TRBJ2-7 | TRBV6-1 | CASTQIAGGRSNEQYF | TGTGCCAGCACTCAAATAGCGGGGGGGCGGAGCAATGAGCAGTACTTC
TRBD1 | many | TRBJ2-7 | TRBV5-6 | CASSYNVQGNEQYF | TGTGCCAGCAGCTATAACGTACAGGGGAACGAGCAGTACTTC
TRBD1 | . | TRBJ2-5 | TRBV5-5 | CASREGTEEAQYF | TGTGCCAGCAGAGAAGGGACAGAAGAGGCCCAGTACTTC
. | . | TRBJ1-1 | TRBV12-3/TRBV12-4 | CASSLAQANTEAFF | TGTGCCAGCAGTTTAGCGCAGGCAAACACTGAAGCTTTCTTT
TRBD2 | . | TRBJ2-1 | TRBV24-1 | CATSDSHRGGRNEQFF | TGTGCCACCAGTGATTCCCACCGGGGGGGCAGGAATGAGCAGTTCTTC
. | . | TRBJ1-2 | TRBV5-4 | CASSLVPEDYGYTF | TGTGCCAGCAGCTTGGTCCCCGAGGACTATGGCTACACCTTC
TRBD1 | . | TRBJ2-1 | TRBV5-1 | CASSQQGLNIGNEQFF | TGCGCCAGCAGCCAACAGGGGCTTAACATAGGCAATGAGCAGTTCTTC
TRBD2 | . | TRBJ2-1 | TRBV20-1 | CSALPLAGYSYNEQFF | TGCAGTGCTCTCCCACTAGCGGGGTACTCCTACAATGAGCAGTTCTTC
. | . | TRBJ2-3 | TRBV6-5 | CASSYSNRATDTQYF | TGTGCCAGCAGTTACTCGAACAGGGCGACAGATACGCAGTATTTT